Following are 19 T cell receptor beta chains from one sample sequenced in a study of CD8+ T cells in alopecia areata. RNA extraction was followed by reverse transcription into cDNA, which acted as the sequencing template. The assay was immunoSEQ multiplex PCR, and TCRdb's table has in-frame clones only and misses some. The sample yields 170,000 or so clones, approximately 56% seen once. The source material was CD4+ T cells sorted from blood, sampled at week 0. Source of these receptors: a human donor with alopecia areata.

V usage is TRBV5-1 and J usage is TRBJ2-1, with D unresolved. The ends were cut back, 4 bases at V and 0 bases at J, with 11 bases in the middle. The germline V gene has CDR1 SGHRS and CDR2 YFSETQ. The CDR3 has 15 amino acids. The CDR3 nucleotides read TGCGCCAGCAGCGGGCGGAGTAGCTCCTACAATGAGCAGTTCTTC. It yields the protein CASSGRSSSYNEQFF. The full variable domain, completed using reference TRBV5-1 and TRBJ2-1, is KAGVTQTPRYLIKTRGQQVTLSCSPISGHRSVSWYQQTPGQGLQFLFEYFSETQRNKGNFPGRFSGRQFSNSRSEMNVSTLELGDSALYLCASSGRSSSYNEQFFGPGTRLTVL.

This chain links TRBV1 with TRBJ2-1; whether TRBD2, the table's D call, matches the DNA was not checked. TRBV1 is recorded as a pseudogene. The CDR3 totals 16 residues. CDR3: CTSSQVSELSYNEQFF. Here the CDR3 DNA reads TGCACCAGCAGCCAAGTATCCGAGCTCTCCTACAATGAGCAGTTCTTC.

The gene calls are TRBV13 and TRBJ2-1; the D is unclear. The CDR3 spans 12 residues. Germline CDR1 is PRHDT and CDR2 is FYEKMQ (reference sequence). V shed 1 base and J shed 11 bases, with 9 bases lying between them. CDR3 amino acids: CASSLDSGKQFF. CDR3 sequence (DNA): TGTGCCAGCAGCTTAGATTCTGGGAAGCAGTTCTTC.

The V and J genes are TRBV2 and TRBJ2-5; D not certain. The V and J ends lost 6 bases and 5 bases respectively, with 4 bases between them. The CDR3 totals 10 residues. Per germline, CDR1 SNHLY and CDR2 FYNNEI. CDR3 DNA sequence: TGTGCCAGCAGATATGAGACCCAGTACTTC. It codes for CASRYETQYF.

This chain connects TRBV19 to TRBJ2-3; D could derive from TRBD1 or TRBD2 (5 bases each). Deletions cut 3 bases from V and 4 bases from J, with 14 bases between. The germline V gene has CDR1 LNHDA and CDR2 SQIVND (reference sequence). This CDR3 is 15 amino acids long. CDR3 DNA sequence: TGTGCCAGTAGTATCGCCGCCCGGGGCCCAGATACGCAGTATTTT. Translation: CASSIAARGPDTQYF. The whole variable domain, filled in from reference TRBV19 and TRBJ2-3, reads DGGITQSPKYLFRKEGQNVTLSCEQNLNHDAMYWYRQDPGQGLRLIYYSQIVNDFQKGDIAEGYSVSREKKESFPLTVTSAQKNPTAFYLCASSIAARGPDTQYFGPGTRLTVL.

Turning to this clone: At the DNA level, this CDR3 is encoded by other sequences in the same sample as well. V usage is TRBV29-1 and J usage is TRBJ1-1; no definite D call. The CDR3 has 13 residues. The ends were cut back, 2 bases at V and 0 bases at J, with 7 bases in the middle. Germline lookup yields CDR1 SQVTM and CDR2 ANQGSEA. CDR3 in amino acids: CSVERSLNTEAFF. DNA of the CDR3: TGCAGCGTTGAACGGTCCTTGAACACTGAAGCTTTCTTT.

In this sample, this clone turned up once. This chain links TRBV6-5 with TRBJ2-5; maybe TRBD1 (6 bases). V lost 6 bases and J lost 4, with 12 bases in between. This CDR3 spans 13 amino acids. Looked up from germline, CDR1 is MNHEY and CDR2 is SVGAGI. The CDR3 sequence: CASSPRGRETQYF. CDR3 DNA: TGTGCCAGCAGCCCCAGGGGCCGAGAGACCCAGTACTTC.

This clone has a handful of counts. The gene calls are TRBV11-1 and TRBJ1-2; 7 bases align to TRBD1. Germline CDR1 is SGHAT and CDR2 is FQDESV (reference sequence). V was pared by 5 bases and J by 4 bases, with 10 bases of the junction left unmatched. The CDR3 is 15 amino acids. DNA of the CDR3: TGTGCCAGCAGCCCCCGGGAGGACAGGTTCTATGGCTACACCTTC. It encodes CASSPREDRFYGYTF. The full variable domain, its missing parts supplied by reference TRBV11-1 and TRBJ1-2, is EAEVAQSPRYKITEKSQAVAFWCDPISGHATLYWYRQILGQGPELLVQFQDESVVDDSQLPKDRFSAERLKGVDSTLKIQPAELGDSAMYLCASSPREDRFYGYTFGSGTRLTVV.

Concerning this clone itself: Other DNA variants within this sample encode the same CDR3. This chain links TRBV30 with TRBJ2-3; D remains ambiguous. This CDR3 comprises 10 residues. CDR1 and CDR2 from the germline V gene are GTSNPN and SVGIG (reference sequence). Trimming took 4 bases from V and 5 from J, leaving 4 bases between them. Here the CDR3 reads CAWTGDTQYF. For the CDR3, the DNA is TGTGCCTGGACTGGAGATACGCAGTATTTT.

This rearrangement joins TRBV29-1 to TRBJ2-7; the D gene could be TRBD1 or TRBD2 (7 bases each). Germline values: CDR1 SQVTM, CDR2 ANQGSEA. The CDR3 has 16 amino acids. Trimming pared 1 base from V and 3 bases from J, leaving 19 bases between. In DNA, the CDR3 is TGCAGCGTTGAAGTTGGCAGGGGGGGAGTCATCTACGAGCAGTACTTC. Translation: CSVEVGRGGVIYEQYF.

This chain links TRBV9 with TRBJ1-3; no clear D. The V gene's germline CDR1 is SGDLS and CDR2 YYNGEE. The CDR3 contains 16 residues. V was pared by 0 bases and J by 0 bases, with 10 bases between. The CDR3 DNA sequence: TGTGCCAGCAGCGTAGGGGCCAGGCGCTCTGGAAACACCATATATTTT. Amino acids: CASSVGARRSGNTIYF.

This chain uses TRBV29-1 with TRBJ2-5; the D gene could be TRBD1 or TRBD2 (6 bases each). CDR3 length: 14 amino acids. Trimming cost V 4 bases and J 5 bases, with 17 bases left between them. CDR1 is SQVTM, CDR2 ANQGSEA, per germline. CDR3: CSVVGGYGPETQYF. CDR3 in DNA: TGCAGCGTTGTCGGGGGCTACGGACCGGAGACCCAGTACTTC. The full variable domain, its missing parts supplied by reference TRBV29-1 and TRBJ2-5, is SAVISQKPSRDICQRGTSLTIQCQVDSQVTMMFWYRQQPGQSLTLIATANQGSEATYESGFVIDKFPISRPNLTFSTLTVSNMSPEDSSIYLCSVVGGYGPETQYFGPGTRLLVL.

The chain couples TRBV4-2 to TRBJ2-4; 9 bases fit TRBD2. V shed 1 base and J 1 base; nucleotides not matched to a gene: 5. This CDR3 is 17 amino acids long. Germline CDR1 is LGHNA and CDR2 is YNFKEQ. CDR3 DNA: TGTGCCAGCAGCCAAGTCGGCGGGAGGGGGGCCAAAAACATTCAGTACTTC. This sequence encodes CASSQVGGRGAKNIQYF.

The sample holds a few counts of this clone. V usage is TRBV7-2 and J usage is TRBJ1-2; D not certain. Looked up from germline, CDR1 is SGHTA and CDR2 is FQGNSA. The V end lost 5 bases, the J end lost 1 base, and 14 bases lay between the germline ends. There are 15 residues in the CDR3. The CDR3 sequence: CASSRDAKINYGYTF. As DNA, the CDR3 is TGTGCCAGCAGCCGAGACGCGAAGATTAACTATGGCTACACCTTC.

J is TRBJ2-4 and V is TRBV5-6, with D possibly being TRBD2 (5 bases). The germline V gene has CDR1 SGHDT and CDR2 YYEEEE. This CDR3 contains 15 residues. V was trimmed by 2 bases and J by 0 bases, leaving 9 bases between them. CDR3 coding DNA: TGTGCCAGCAGCTTCTTCGGGGTAGCCAAAAACATTCAGTACTTC. This sequence encodes CASSFFGVAKNIQYF.

This sequence joins TRBV7-9 and TRBJ2-7; D is tentatively TRBD1 or TRBD2 (7 bases each). V gave up 5 bases and J gave up 1 base, with 12 bases separating them. The germline gives CDR1 SEHNR, CDR2 FQNEAQ (reference sequence). This CDR3 is built from 14 residues. CDR3 region: CASSNQGGSYEQYF. The DNA for the CDR3 is TGTGCCAGCAGCAACCAGGGGGGGTCCTACGAGCAGTACTTC. Full variable domain (outside the CDR3, taken from reference TRBV7-9 and TRBJ2-7): DTGVSQNPRHKITKRGQNVTFRCDPISEHNRLYWYRQTLGQGPEFLTYFQNEAQLEKSRLLSDRFSAERPKGSFSTLEIQRTEQGDSAMYLCASSNQGGSYEQYFGPGTRLTVT.

The V and J genes are TRBV30 and TRBJ2-7; D call uncertain. Trimming took 2 bases from V and 5 from J, leaving 16 bases between them. There are 14 residues in the CDR3. The V gene's germline CDR1 is GTSNPN and CDR2 SVGIG (reference sequence). The CDR3 bases are TGTGCCTGGAGTATTAGTTACACGGCCAACGAGCAGTACTTC. Amino acid sequence: CAWSISYTANEQYF.

This clone has just one count. The chain combines TRBV29-1 with TRBJ1-1, with D possibly being TRBD1 (6 bases). Germline lookup yields CDR1 SQVTM and CDR2 ANQGSEA. The CDR3 sequence is 13 residues long. V lost 6 bases and J lost 4, with 15 bases in between. For the CDR3, the DNA is TGCAGCGTCGGCACAGGGATGGGCACTGAAGCTTTCTTT. This encodes CSVGTGMGTEAFF.

The chain employs TRBV7-9 and TRBJ2-3; TRBD2 might be the D (5 bases). Per germline, CDR1 SEHNR and CDR2 FQNEAQ (reference sequence). This CDR3 is built from 15 residues. Between the trimmed V and J ends, which lost 2 bases and 2 bases, there was a span of 11 bases. The CDR3 spells CASSLLASYTDTQYF. CDR3 sequence (DNA): TGTGCCAGCAGCTTACTAGCAAGCTACACAGATACGCAGTATTTT. The entire variable domain, with the rest obtained from reference TRBV7-9 and TRBJ2-3, is as follows: DTGVSQNPRHKITKRGQNVTFRCDPISEHNRLYWYRQTLGQGPEFLTYFQNEAQLEKSRLLSDRFSAERPKGSFSTLEIQRTEQGDSAMYLCASSLLASYTDTQYFGPGTRLTVL.